This T cell receptor beta chain appears in the sequencing data of a study of STAT5B mutations in CD4+ large granular lymphocyte leukemia. Study outcomes and limitations: Patient CD4-sorted repertoires looked more clonal than healthy CD4+ repertoires, even without putative leukemic clones.

To note about this clone: What it recognizes is unknown.

Clones were read by immunoSEQ multiplex PCR, and TCRdb kept only the in-frame ones, dropping some. The data contain about 31,000 clones, roughly nine tenths of them singletons. Sequenced material: CD4+ T cells from blood buffy coats. This TCR was sampled from a human donor in good health.

In DNA form, the CDR3 reads TGTGCCAGCCGGGACAGGGCCCATGGCTACACCTTC. Protein sequence: CASRDRAHGYTF. The chain recombines TRBV6-1 with TRBJ1-2; 9 bases map to TRBD1. The J segment lost 6 bases and the V segment lost 8 bases, leaving 4 bases of the junction unmatched. Germline lookup yields CDR1 MNHNS and CDR2 SASEGT. The CDR3 consists of 12 residues.